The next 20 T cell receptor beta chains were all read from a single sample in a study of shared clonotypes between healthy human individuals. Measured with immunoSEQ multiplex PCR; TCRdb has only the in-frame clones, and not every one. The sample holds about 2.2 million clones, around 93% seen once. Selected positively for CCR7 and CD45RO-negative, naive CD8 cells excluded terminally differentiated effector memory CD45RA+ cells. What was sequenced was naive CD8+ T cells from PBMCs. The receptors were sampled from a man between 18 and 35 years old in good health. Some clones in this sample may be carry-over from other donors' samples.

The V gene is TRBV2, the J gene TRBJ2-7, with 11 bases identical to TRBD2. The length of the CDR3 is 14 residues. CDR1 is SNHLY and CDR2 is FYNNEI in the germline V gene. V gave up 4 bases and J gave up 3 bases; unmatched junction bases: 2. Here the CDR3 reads CASSAGLADYEQYF. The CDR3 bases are TGTGCCAGCAGTGCGGGACTAGCGGACTACGAGCAGTACTTC.

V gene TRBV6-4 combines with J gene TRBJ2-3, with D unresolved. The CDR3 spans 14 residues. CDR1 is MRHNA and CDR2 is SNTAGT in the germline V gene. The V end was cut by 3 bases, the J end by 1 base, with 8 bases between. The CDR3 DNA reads TGTGCCAGCAGTGAATATGGGGGCACAGATACGCAGTATTTT. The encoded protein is CASSEYGGTDTQYF.

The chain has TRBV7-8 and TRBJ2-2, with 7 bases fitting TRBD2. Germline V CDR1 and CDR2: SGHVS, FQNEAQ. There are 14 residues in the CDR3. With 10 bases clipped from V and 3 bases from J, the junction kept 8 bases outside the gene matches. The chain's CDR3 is CATSTSQYTGELFF. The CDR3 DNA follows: TGTGCCACCTCGACTAGCCAATACACCGGGGAGCTGTTTTTT.

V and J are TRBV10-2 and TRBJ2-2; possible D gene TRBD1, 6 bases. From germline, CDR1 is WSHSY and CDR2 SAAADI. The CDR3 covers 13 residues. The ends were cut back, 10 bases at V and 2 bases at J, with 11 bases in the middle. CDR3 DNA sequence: TGCGCCACATGGGACACAAACACCGGGGAGCTGTTTTTT. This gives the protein CATWDTNTGELFF.

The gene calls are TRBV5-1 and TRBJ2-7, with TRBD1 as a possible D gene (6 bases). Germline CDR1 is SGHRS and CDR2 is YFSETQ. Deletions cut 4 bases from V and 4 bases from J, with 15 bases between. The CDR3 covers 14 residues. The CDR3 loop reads CASSPRTATYEQYF. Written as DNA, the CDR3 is TGCGCCAGCAGCCCCCGGACAGCAACTTACGAGCAGTACTTC.

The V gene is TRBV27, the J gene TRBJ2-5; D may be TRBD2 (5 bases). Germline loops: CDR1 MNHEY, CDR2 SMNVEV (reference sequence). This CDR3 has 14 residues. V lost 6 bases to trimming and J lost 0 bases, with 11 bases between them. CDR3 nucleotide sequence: TGTGCCAGCAGACCTTCGGGATACCAAGAGACCCAGTACTTC. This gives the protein CASRPSGYQETQYF.

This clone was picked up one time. DNA for the CDR3: TGCGCCAGCAGCCAAGATCACACCCCTGGAACAGATACGCAGTATTTT. Translated: CASSQDHTPGTDTQYF. The chain uses TRBV4-1 and TRBJ2-3; D gene uncertain. Per the germline V gene, CDR1 is MGHRA and CDR2 is YSYEKL. Trimming left V 0 bases short and J 3 bases short, with 13 bases between. This CDR3 comprises 16 residues.

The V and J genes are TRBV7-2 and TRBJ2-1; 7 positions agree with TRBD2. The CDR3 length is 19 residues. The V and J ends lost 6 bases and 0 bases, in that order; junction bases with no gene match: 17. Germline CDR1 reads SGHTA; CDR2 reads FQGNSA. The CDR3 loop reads CASSYFLLADISSYNEQFF. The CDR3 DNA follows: TGTGCCAGCAGTTATTTTCTGCTAGCGGATATAAGCTCCTACAATGAGCAGTTCTTC.

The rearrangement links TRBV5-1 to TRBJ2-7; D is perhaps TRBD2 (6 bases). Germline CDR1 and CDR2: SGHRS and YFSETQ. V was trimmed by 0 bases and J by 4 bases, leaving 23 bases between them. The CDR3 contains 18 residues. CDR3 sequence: CASSLVRGGTGLLYEQYF. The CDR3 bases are TGCGCCAGCAGCTTGGTGAGGGGAGGAACAGGCCTGTTGTACGAGCAGTACTTC.

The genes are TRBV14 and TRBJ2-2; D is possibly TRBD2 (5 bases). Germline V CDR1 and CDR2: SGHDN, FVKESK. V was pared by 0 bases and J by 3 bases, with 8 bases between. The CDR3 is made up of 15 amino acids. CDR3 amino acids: CASSQDWRDTGELFF. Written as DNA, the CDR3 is TGTGCCAGCAGCCAAGATTGGCGGGACACCGGGGAGCTGTTTTTT. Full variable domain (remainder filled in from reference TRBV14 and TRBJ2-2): EAGVTQFPSHSVIEKGQTVTLRCDPISGHDNLYWYRRVMGKEIKFLLHFVKESKQDESGMPNNRFLAERTGGTYSTLKVQPAELEDSGVYFCASSQDWRDTGELFFGEGSRLTVL.

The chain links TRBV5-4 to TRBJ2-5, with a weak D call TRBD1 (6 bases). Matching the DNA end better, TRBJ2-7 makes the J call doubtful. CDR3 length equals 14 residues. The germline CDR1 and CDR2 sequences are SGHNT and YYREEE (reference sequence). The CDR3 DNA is TGTGCCAGCAGCTCGTCGACAGGAACCTACGAGCAGTACTTC. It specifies CASSSSTGTYEQYF.

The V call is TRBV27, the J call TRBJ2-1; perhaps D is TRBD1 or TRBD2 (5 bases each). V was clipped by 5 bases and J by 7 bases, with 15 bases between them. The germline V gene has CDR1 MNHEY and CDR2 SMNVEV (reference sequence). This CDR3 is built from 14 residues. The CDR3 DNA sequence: TGTGCCAGCAGTCCCGGACGGGGCCTGAATGAGCAGTTCTTC. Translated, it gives CASSPGRGLNEQFF.

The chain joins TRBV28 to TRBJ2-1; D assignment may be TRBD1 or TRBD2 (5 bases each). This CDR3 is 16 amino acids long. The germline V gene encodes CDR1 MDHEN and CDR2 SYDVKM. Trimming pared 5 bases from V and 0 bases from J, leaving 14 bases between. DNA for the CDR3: TGTGCCAGCAGTATCGTGGGGGTCATCTCCTACAATGAGCAGTTCTTC. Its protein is CASSIVGVISYNEQFF.

CDR3 protein: CASSYSEGVSSPLHF. The CDR3 DNA sequence: TGTGCCAGCAGTTACTCCGAGGGCGTGAGTTCACCCCTCCACTTT. This sequence joins TRBV6-5 and TRBJ1-6; D ambiguous. Germline CDR1 and CDR2: MNHEY and SVGAGI. CDR3 size: 15 residues. The V end lost 0 bases, the J end lost 9 bases, and 12 bases lay between the germline ends.

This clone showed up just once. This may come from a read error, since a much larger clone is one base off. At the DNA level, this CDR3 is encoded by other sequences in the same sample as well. As DNA, the CDR3 is TGTGCCAGCAGTTGGGGACACACCTACGAGCAGTACTTC. It translates to CASSWGHTYEQYF. The chain has TRBV27 and TRBJ2-7; D is possibly TRBD1 (6 bases). The CDR3 is made up of 13 amino acids. Germline V lookup: CDR1 MNHEY, CDR2 SMNVEV (reference sequence). The V end lost 4 bases, the J end lost 2 bases, and 9 bases lay between the germline ends.

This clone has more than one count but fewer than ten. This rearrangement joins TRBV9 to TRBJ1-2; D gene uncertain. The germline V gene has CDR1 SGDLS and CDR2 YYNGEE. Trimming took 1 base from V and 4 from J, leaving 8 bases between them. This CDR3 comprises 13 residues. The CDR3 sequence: CASSVSLTYGYTF. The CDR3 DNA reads TGTGCCAGCAGCGTAAGTTTGACCTATGGCTACACCTTC.

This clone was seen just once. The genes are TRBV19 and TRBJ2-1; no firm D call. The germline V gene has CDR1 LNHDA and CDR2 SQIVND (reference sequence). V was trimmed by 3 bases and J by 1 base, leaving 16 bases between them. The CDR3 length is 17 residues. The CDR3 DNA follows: TGTGCCAGTAGTATCGGATCTCTCTCGGATTCCTACAATGAGCAGTTCTTC. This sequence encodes CASSIGSLSDSYNEQFF.

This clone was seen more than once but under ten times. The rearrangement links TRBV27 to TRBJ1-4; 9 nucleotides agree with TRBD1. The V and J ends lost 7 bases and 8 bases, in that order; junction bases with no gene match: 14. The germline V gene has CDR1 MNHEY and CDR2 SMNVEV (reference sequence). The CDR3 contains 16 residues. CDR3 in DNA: TGTGCCAGCACAGTCGGACCGGGACAGGGCACCGAAAAACTGTTTTTT. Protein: CASTVGPGQGTEKLFF.

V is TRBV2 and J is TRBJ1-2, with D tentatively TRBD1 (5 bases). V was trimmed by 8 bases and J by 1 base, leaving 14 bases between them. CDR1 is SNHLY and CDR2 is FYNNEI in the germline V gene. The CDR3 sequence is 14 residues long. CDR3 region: CASGTRPINYGYTF. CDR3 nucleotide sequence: TGTGCCAGCGGGACGCGACCCATTAACTATGGCTACACCTTC.

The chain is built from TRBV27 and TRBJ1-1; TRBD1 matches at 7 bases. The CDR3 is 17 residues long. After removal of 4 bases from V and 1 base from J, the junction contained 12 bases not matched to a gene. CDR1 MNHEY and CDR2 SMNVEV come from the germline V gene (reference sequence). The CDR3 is CASSSRGRGRENTEAFF. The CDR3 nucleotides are TGTGCCAGCAGTTCTAGGGGGAGGGGGCGGGAGAACACTGAAGCTTTCTTT.